This T cell receptor (beta chain) came from a study of T cell changes during pregnancy in multiple sclerosis. V gave up 1 base and J gave up 4 bases, with 8 bases separating them. This CDR3 is built from 14 residues. Germline V gives CDR1 SGHVS, CDR2 FQNEAQ. Sequencing used immunoSEQ multiplex PCR; TCRdb keeps in-frame clones, though not all of them. The data show roughly 80,000 clones, around 93% seen once. This sample comprised peripheral blood, obtained in the first trimester of pregnancy. The receptor comes from a female donor with multiple sclerosis, enrolled in a pregnancy study. This chain uses TRBV7-8 with TRBJ2-1; TRBD2 might be the D (5 bases). CDR3 bases: TGTGCCAGCAGCTTAGACGGGGATTACAATGAGCAGTTCTTC. It translates to CASSLDGDYNEQFF.